A single T cell receptor beta chain is shown here with its context. Sequencing was performed with immunoSEQ multiplex PCR; in TCRdb, only in-frame clones are kept and a portion is missing. There are roughly 17,000 clones in the sample; about three quarters occur only once, and around a third lies in the top ten. The sample originates from a study of T cells after posttransplantation cyclophosphamide. A marrow graft followed busulfan-fludarabine conditioning, with cyclophosphamide on days +3 and +4. The CDR3 has 13 residues. From germline, CDR1 is MGHRA and CDR2 YSYEKL. The V end lost 5 bases, the J end lost 3 bases, and 11 bases lay between the germline ends.

The chain couples TRBV4-1 to TRBJ2-7; weak D call: TRBD1 (6 bases). The sequenced sample was CD8+ T cells sorted from PBMCs, obtained about 1,900 days after a stem cell transplant with posttransplant cyclophosphamide. This clonotype was obtained from a female patient in her thirties or forties who received an allogeneic stem cell transplant from a related donor, was CMV-positive, and had no GVHD. Some T cells may be supplied by the graft donor. The CDR3 sequence: CASSTQGSYEQYF. Here the CDR3 DNA reads TGCGCCAGCAGCACTCAGGGGAGCTACGAGCAGTACTTC.